These 22 T cell receptor beta chains originate from one sample sequenced in a study of T cells in Graves' hyperthyroidism and ophthalmopathy (dated by TCRdb to between 2019 and 2020). Library preparation was by multiplex PCR. Sequencing took place on an Illumina HiSeq 2000. The TCR beta CDR3 regions were amplified from RNA transcripts. For the first round of RT-PCR on the TCR CDR3, the HTBI primer set was used together with the Qiagen OneStep RT-PCR kit. TCRdb reprocessing: public reads trimmed at Q25 with fastp, clones called with MiXCR, in-frame beta chains kept. Every entry covers one CDR3 protein and lists the most common genes and DNA from its rows. The table for this sample lists about 350,000 distinct CDR3 sequences; 15% to 20% of them were counted only once. The biggest ten clones account for around 3.4% of the sample. Sequenced: blood. The receptors derive from a woman under 30 with Graves' hyperthyroidism.

At least ten counts were recorded for this clonotype. J is TRBJ1-2 and V is TRBV15, with TRBD1 as a possible D gene (6 bases). V lost 3 bases and J lost 0, with 14 bases in between. Germline V lookup: CDR1 LNHNV, CDR2 YYDKDF (reference sequence). This CDR3 comprises 16 residues. The CDR3 DNA follows: TGTGCCACCAGCAGTATCAAGCGGGACACTAACTATGGCTACACCTTC. As protein: CATSSIKRDTNYGYTF.

This clonotype was recorded many times. The rearrangement links TRBV4-1 to TRBJ2-5; D is perhaps TRBD2 (5 bases). Germline V gene lookup returns CDR1 MGHRA and CDR2 YSYEKL. V lost 4 bases and J lost 5, with 11 bases in between. The CDR3 covers 13 residues. The CDR3 nucleotides read TGCGCCAGCAGCCTACTTTCGGGGGAGACCCAGTACTTC. Protein: CASSLLSGETQYF.

This clonotype was detected ten times or more. The rearrangement links TRBV7-8 to TRBJ2-2; D not resolved. With 1 base removed from V and 1 base from J, the gap between germline ends came to 7 bases. The CDR3 spans 15 residues. CDR1 SGHVS and CDR2 FQNEAQ come from the germline V gene. CDR3 protein: CASSLVGRNTGELFF. As DNA, the CDR3 is TGTGCCAGCAGCTTAGTTGGACGGAACACCGGGGAGCTGTTTTTT.

The rearrangement uses TRBV6-5 and TRBJ1-1; D is unresolved. V was clipped by 4 bases and J by 0 bases, with 12 bases between them. Germline V lookup: CDR1 MNHEY, CDR2 SVGAGI. The CDR3 sequence is 15 residues long. The CDR3 protein is CASSFHGPMNTEAFF. The CDR3 region has the DNA TGTGCCAGCAGTTTCCACGGGCCCATGAACACTGAAGCTTTCTTT.

The V call is TRBV6-1, the J call TRBJ1-2; D gene uncertain. This CDR3 spans 11 amino acids. Germline CDR1 and CDR2: MNHNS and SASEGT. Trimming cost V 3 bases and J 9 bases, with 8 bases left between them. The CDR3 DNA is TGTGCCAGCAGTGACCCCCACAGCTACACCTTC. It is translated as CASSDPHSYTF.

The CDR3 region has the DNA TGTGCCAGCAGTGAAGCAGCCGGGAATCAGCCCCAGCATTTT. It codes for CASSEAAGNQPQHF. V is TRBV6-1 and J is TRBJ1-5; D unresolved. Germline lookup yields CDR1 MNHNS and CDR2 SASEGT. The CDR3 has 14 amino acids. The ends were cut back, 0 bases at V and 4 bases at J, with 7 bases in the middle.

The V call is TRBV13, the J call TRBJ2-5, with D perhaps TRBD2 (5 bases). This CDR3 has 13 residues. Germline CDR1 is PRHDT and CDR2 is FYEKMQ (reference sequence). Trimming left V 4 bases short and J 4 bases short, with 10 bases between. CDR3 coding DNA: TGTGCCAGCAGCTGTCAGGCGGGAGAGACCCAGTACTTC. As protein: CASSCQAGETQYF.

This clonotype was seen at least ten times. This chain links TRBV12-3 or TRBV12-4 with TRBJ1-1; D might be TRBD1 (5 bases). The germline V and J ends were trimmed by 3 bases and 3 bases, with 11 bases remaining between them. This CDR3 contains 14 residues. CDR3 protein: CASSFRVKDTEAFF. In DNA, the CDR3 is TGTGCCAGCAGTTTCAGGGTCAAGGACACTGAAGCTTTCTTT.

This clonotype was seen ten or more times. CDR3 sequence reads: CATIPRGTEAFF. For the CDR3, the DNA is TGTGCCACCATTCCTAGGGGCACTGAAGCTTTCTTT. The gene calls are TRBV7-9 and TRBJ1-1, with TRBD1 as a possible D gene (5 bases). Germline CDR1 reads SEHNR; CDR2 reads FQNEAQ (reference sequence). This CDR3 region has 12 residues. V lost 10 bases and J lost 4, with 13 bases in between.

Note on this clonotype: A single base separates this from a much larger clone, so it may be a read error. This chain joins TRBV7-3 and TRBJ1-2; weak D call: TRBD1 (6 bases). The CDR3 has 14 amino acids. Germline CDR1 and CDR2: SGHTA and FQGTGA. This CDR3 reads CVSSRGTQIYGYTF. CDR3 bases: TGTGTCAGCAGCCGCGGGACACAAATCTATGGCTACACCTTC.

This sequence joins TRBV20-1 and TRBJ1-3; D remains unclear. V lost 6 bases, J lost 4 bases, and 19 bases lay in between. Germline CDR1 reads DFQATT; CDR2 reads SNEGSKA (reference sequence). The CDR3 has 15 residues. CDR3 in DNA: TGCAGTGCAAGTGGGCCGGTCATGGGAGGAAACACCATATATTTT. Amino acids: CSASGPVMGGNTIYF.

This clonotype was counted at least ten times. This chain links TRBV6-1 with TRBJ2-7; TRBD1 matches at 8 bases. The length of the CDR3 is 13 residues. The germline gives CDR1 MNHNS, CDR2 SASEGT. Germline trimming cut 6 bases from V and 2 bases from J; bases unmatched to any gene: 3. CDR3 residues: CASRDRVTYEQYF. The CDR3 nucleotides read TGTGCCAGCAGGGACAGGGTGACCTACGAGCAGTACTTC.

The chain uses TRBV5-1 and TRBJ2-7, with 9 positions matching TRBD1. V trimming: 4 bases; J trimming: 6 bases; junction bases outside the gene matches: 11. The CDR3 is 15 residues long. Germline lookup yields CDR1 SGHRS and CDR2 YFSETQ. The CDR3 loop is CASSNRDRALLEQYF. DNA for the CDR3: TGCGCCAGCAGCAACCGGGACAGGGCCCTCCTCGAGCAGTACTTC. The full variable domain, with the rest looked up from reference TRBV5-1 and TRBJ2-7, is KAGVTQTPRYLIKTRGQQVTLSCSPISGHRSVSWYQQTPGQGLQFLFEYFSETQRNKGNFPGRFSGRQFSNSRSEMNVSTLELGDSALYLCASSNRDRALLEQYFGPGTRLTVT.

This clonotype has a count of ten or more. The genes are TRBV20-1 and TRBJ2-2; D gene ambiguous. Trimming removed 5 bases at V and 4 bases at J, with 14 bases between. Germline V gives CDR1 DFQATT, CDR2 SNEGSKA (reference sequence). The CDR3 is 14 residues long. This CDR3 is CSAHRSLSTGELFF. The CDR3 region has the DNA TGCAGTGCTCACCGATCCCTGAGCACCGGGGAGCTGTTTTTT.

The V gene is TRBV6-1, the J gene TRBJ2-5, with TRBD1 as a possible D gene (6 bases). Between the trimmed V and J ends, which lost 6 bases and 2 bases, there was a span of 10 bases. Germline loops: CDR1 MNHNS, CDR2 SASEGT. This CDR3 spans 13 amino acids. This CDR3 is CASRGTQQETQYF. The DNA of the CDR3 is TGTGCCAGCAGGGGGACACAGCAAGAGACCCAGTACTTC.

This clonotype was observed at least ten times. The chain is built from TRBV7-8 and TRBJ1-5; D call uncertain. The length of the CDR3 is 14 residues. V was shortened by 2 bases and J by 5 bases, with 10 bases between the two germline ends. Germline CDR1 reads SGHVS; CDR2 reads FQNEAQ. The CDR3 protein is CASSLKGWDQPQHF. Here the CDR3 DNA reads TGTGCCAGCAGCTTAAAAGGGTGGGATCAGCCCCAGCATTTT.

This clonotype was counted at least ten times. This rearrangement joins TRBV6-1 to TRBJ2-2, with 9 positions matching TRBD2. The CDR3 spans 15 residues. The V segment lost 8 bases and the J segment 5 bases; nucleotides outside the gene matches: 9. Germline V lookup: CDR1 MNHNS, CDR2 SASEGT. Here the CDR3 reads CASGAAGGETGELFF. The CDR3 DNA sequence: TGTGCCAGCGGGGCAGCGGGGGGCGAAACCGGGGAGCTGTTTTTT.

This clonotype was detected many times. In nucleotides, the CDR3 is TGCGCCAGCAGCCAACCAACCAGGGGGGTGAACACTGAAGCTTTCTTT. Protein: CASSQPTRGVNTEAFF. The chain links TRBV4-1 to TRBJ1-1; 7 positions match TRBD1. CDR1 is MGHRA, CDR2 YSYEKL, per germline. The CDR3 runs to 16 residues. Unmatched junction bases numbered 6, after V lost 2 bases and J lost 0 bases.

This clonotype was counted at least ten times. The chain joins TRBV12-3 or TRBV12-4 to TRBJ1-6; D uncertain. This CDR3 comprises 12 residues. Trimming removed 5 bases from V and 9 bases from J, with 8 bases in between. Here the CDR3 DNA reads TGTGCCAGCAGTACGGGGAGTTCACCCCTCCACTTT. As protein: CASSTGSSPLHF.

This clonotype was detected only a few times. V is TRBV7-8 and J is TRBJ2-2; the match to TRBD1 covers 7 bases. The trim removed 5 bases at V and 6 bases at J, leaving 6 bases unmatched. This CDR3 contains 14 residues. The germline V gene encodes CDR1 SGHVS and CDR2 FQNEAQ. The CDR3, as DNA: TGTGCCAGCAGCCCAAGGGGGCGGTCCGGGGAGCTGTTTTTT. This sequence encodes CASSPRGRSGELFF. The full variable domain, rest sourced from reference TRBV7-8 and TRBJ2-2, is GAGVSQSPRYKVAKRGQDVALRCDPISGHVSLFWYQQALGQGPEFLTYFQNEAQLDKSGLPSDRFFAERPEGSVSTLKIQRTQQEDSAVYLCASSPRGRSGELFFGEGSRLTVL.

This clonotype occurred many times. The V call is TRBV12-3 or TRBV12-4, the J call TRBJ1-3; D might be TRBD1 (5 bases). V gave up 6 bases and J gave up 4 bases, with 10 bases separating them. The CDR3 consists of 13 residues. The CDR3 coding sequence is TGTGCCAGCAGCATGACAGACGGAAACACCATATATTTT. As protein: CASSMTDGNTIYF.

Ten or more counts support this clonotype. This rearrangement joins TRBV19 to TRBJ1-2, with D unclear. CDR1 LNHDA and CDR2 SQIVND come from the germline V gene (reference sequence). The V end was cut by 0 bases, the J end by 5 bases, with 13 bases between. CDR3 length equals 15 residues. In nucleotides, the CDR3 is TGTGCCAGTAGTATAGATCGTGGGCAGGCGTATGGCTACACCTTC. Its translation: CASSIDRGQAYGYTF.